The T cell receptor (beta chain) described here comes from a study of T-cell memory formation after mild COVID-19. On the study more broadly: TCR clusters showed largely donor specificity.

The TCR alpha and TCR beta cDNA libraries, bearing sample barcodes and UMIs, were generated by 5'RACE using constant-segment primers. TCRdb ran MiXCR on the 5' RACE reads and lists one entry per CDR3 protein. The sample records more than 100,000 distinct CDR3 sequences, roughly 6% being singletons. CDR3 length equals 12 residues. The V and J ends lost 3 bases and 10 bases respectively, with 15 bases between them. The germline V gene encodes CDR1 DFQATT and CDR2 SNEGSKA (reference sequence). Study-wide findings and caveats: The appearance of some responding clones in pre-infection memory suggested that cross-reactive memory joined. Researchers report contracting CD4+ clones mostly in CM and EM, with CD8+ clones in EMRA.

Regarding this clonotype: Its antigen is undetermined.

The V and J genes are TRBV20-1 and TRBJ1-1; D remains ambiguous. This sequence originates from an adult woman who had mild COVID-19 (a few samples of this study predate the infection). Cell type and time point are not known. Sequenced: PBMCs or a T cell subset sorted from them (not recorded which). The CDR3 DNA sequence: TGCAGTGCTAGCGTCTGGAAGTGGGGAGCTTTCTTT. Translation gives CSASVWKWGAFF.